This T cell receptor (beta chain) derives from a study of cytomegalovirus exposure and HLA in healthy donors. The length of the CDR3 is 18 residues. Germline trimming cut 4 bases from V and 9 bases from J; bases unmatched to any gene: 15. Germline-derived CDR1 and CDR2 are SGHRS and YFSETQ. Only in-frame clones appear in the TCRdb table, and some are missing; sequencing was by immunoSEQ multiplex PCR. The sample contains 60,000 to 70,000 clones, around 88% of which appear only once. Study observations and caveats: Overall, around 160 TCR beta chains were annotated as cytomegalovirus-associated. According to a later analysis, TCR clusters from the first cohort tended to co-occur in the 120 or so validation repertoires. Some public TCRs appeared in many individuals, while most sequences were rare.

In regard to this clone: Its specificity is not known.

The chain joins TRBV5-1 to TRBJ2-1; 14 positions agree with TRBD2. The sample was PBMCs. The TCR was taken from a woman younger than 35 in good health and CMV-seronegative. This chain's CDR3 is CASSSSAGTSGSMGEQFF. DNA for the CDR3: TGCGCCAGCAGCAGTTCAGCCGGGACTAGCGGGAGTATGGGTGAGCAGTTCTTC.